Listed here is a single T cell receptor (beta chain). Its antigen remains unidentified. These data are taken from a study of cytomegalovirus exposure and HLA in healthy donors. Study findings and constraints: A later analysis linked a missense variant in DCLRE1C to the trimming of TCR beta V and J genes. Previously analyzed data showed that most TCR beta V segments were productive at a frequency of about 87% or about 30%. Specificity of a few CMV-associated chains for CMV antigens was verified in vitro.

The PCR had 60 Vbeta and 13 Jbeta primers. Method: immunoSEQ multiplex PCR; TCRdb's copy keeps in-frame clones and lacks some. Of tens of thousands of clones listed, 82% are singletons. The CDR3 runs 15 residues. Trimming took off 5 bases at V and 0 bases at J, with 11 bases between the two ends. Germline V gene sequence: CDR1 WSHSY, CDR2 SAAADI. V gene TRBV10-2 combines with J gene TRBJ1-3; no reliable D call. This receptor was obtained from a man aged 25 to 40 in good health and CMV-seropositive. The sequencing input was PBMCs. CDR3 loop: CASSIRGSSGNTIYF. DNA for the CDR3: TGCGCCAGCAGTATACGGGGTAGCTCTGGAAACACCATATATTTT.